One and the same sample provided the 4 T cell receptor beta chains below, sequenced in a study of immune evolution from preneoplasia to lung adenocarcinoma. Measured with immunoSEQ multiplex PCR; TCRdb has only the in-frame clones, and not every one. The repertoire holds more than 9,500 clones, with around 85% as singletons. Specimen: FFPE tissue from an adenomatous hyperplasia lung lesion. The subset: atypical adenomatous hyperplasia (AAH), lung preneoplasia. The source is a person aged 50-75 years with lung adenocarcinoma.

The gene calls are TRBV14 and TRBJ1-1, with a weak D call TRBD1 (5 bases). CDR1 is SGHDN, CDR2 FVKESK, per germline. The CDR3 totals 13 residues. Trimming removed 5 bases from V and 3 bases from J, with 10 bases in between. The CDR3 coding sequence is TGTGCCAGCAGCGTATGGGGGGACACTGAAGCTTTCTTT. Residues: CASSVWGDTEAFF.

This chain links TRBV28 with TRBJ2-5; D unclear. The germline V gene has CDR1 MDHEN and CDR2 SYDVKM. The V end lost 6 bases, the J end lost 2 bases, and 13 bases lay between the germline ends. This CDR3 is built from 14 residues. In DNA, the CDR3 is TGTGCCAGCAGATTAAACATGGTTCAAGAGACCCAGTACTTC. Translating gives CASRLNMVQETQYF.

This clone is a singleton in its sample. V usage is TRBV7-9 and J usage is TRBJ1-2; TRBD1 is a possible D gene (5 bases). This CDR3 region has 15 residues. Germline CDR1 is SEHNR and CDR2 is FQNEAQ (reference sequence). With 4 bases removed from V and 1 base from J, the gap between germline ends came to 13 bases. This CDR3 is CASSSPGLINYGYTF. The CDR3 DNA reads as TGTGCCAGCAGCTCACCGGGACTGATTAACTATGGCTACACCTTC.

This rearrangement joins TRBV28 to TRBJ2-3; the D gene is possibly TRBD1 (6 bases). V lost 5 bases and J lost 6, with 15 bases in between. Germline V gene sequence: CDR1 MDHEN, CDR2 SYDVKM. The CDR3 sequence is 14 residues long. The CDR3 region is CASSTGTISDTQYF. Written as DNA, the CDR3 is TGTGCCAGCAGTACGGGGACAATTTCCGATACGCAGTATTTT.